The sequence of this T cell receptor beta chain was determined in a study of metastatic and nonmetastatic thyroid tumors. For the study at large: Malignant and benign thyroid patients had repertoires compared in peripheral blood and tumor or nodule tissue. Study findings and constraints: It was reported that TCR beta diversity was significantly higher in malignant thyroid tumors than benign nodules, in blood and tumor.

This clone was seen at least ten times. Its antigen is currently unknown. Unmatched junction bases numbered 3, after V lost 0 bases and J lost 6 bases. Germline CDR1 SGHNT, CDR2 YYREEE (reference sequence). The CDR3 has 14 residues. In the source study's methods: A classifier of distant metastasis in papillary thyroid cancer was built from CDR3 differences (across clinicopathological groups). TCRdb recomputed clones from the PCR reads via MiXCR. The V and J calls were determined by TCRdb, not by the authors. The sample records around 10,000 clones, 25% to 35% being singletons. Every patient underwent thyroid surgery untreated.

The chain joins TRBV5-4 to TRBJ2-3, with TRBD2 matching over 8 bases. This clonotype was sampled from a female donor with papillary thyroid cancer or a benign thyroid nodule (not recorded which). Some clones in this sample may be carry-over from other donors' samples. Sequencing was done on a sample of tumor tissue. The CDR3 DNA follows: TGTGCCAGCAGCTTGGGACTAGCGTGGGATACGCAGTATTTT. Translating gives CASSLGLAWDTQYF. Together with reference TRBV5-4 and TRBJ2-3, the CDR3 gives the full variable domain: ETGVTQSPTHLIKTRGQQVTLRCSSQSGHNTVSWYQQALGQGPQFIFQYYREEENGRGNFPPRFSGLQFPNYSSELNVNALELDDSALYLCASSLGLAWDTQYFGPGTRLTVL.